The 26 T cell receptor beta chains below all came from one sample that was sequenced in a study of beta chain features in type 1 diabetes. cDNA synthesis used the whole RNA isolate, giving expressed TCRB sequences. Using immunoSEQ multiplex PCR, the repertoire was profiled, and TCRdb retains in-frame clones only, with some absent. Of fewer than 500,000 clones in the sample, roughly 14% were seen once. Specimen: naive CD4+ T cells from blood. The receptors derive from a man aged 25-45 years in good health.

The V call is TRBV9, the J call TRBJ2-3, with TRBD2 matching over 9 bases. J lost 2 bases, V lost 4 bases, and 5 bases had no gene match. Germline V lookup: CDR1 SGDLS, CDR2 YYNGEE. The CDR3 sequence is 15 residues long. The CDR3 reads CASSPRGGATDTQYF. The CDR3 DNA sequence: TGTGCCAGCAGCCCCCGCGGGGGGGCCACAGATACGCAGTATTTT. The full variable domain, with the rest looked up from reference TRBV9 and TRBJ2-3, is DSGVTQTPKHLITATGQRVTLRCSPRSGDLSVYWYQQSLDQGLQFLIQYYNGEERAKGNILERFSAQQFPDLHSELNLSSLELGDSALYFCASSPRGGATDTQYFGPGTRLTVL.

V and J are TRBV29-1 and TRBJ2-5, with D unclear. The CDR3 totals 13 residues. Trimming left V 2 bases short and J 1 base short, with 8 bases between. Germline V gene data show CDR1 as SQVTM and CDR2 as ANQGSEA. CDR3 nucleotides: TGCAGCGTTGAAAACTGGGGCCAAGAGACCCAGTACTTC. It yields the protein CSVENWGQETQYF. The complete variable domain, with remaining parts taken from reference TRBV29-1 and TRBJ2-5, reads SAVISQKPSRDICQRGTSLTIQCQVDSQVTMMFWYRQQPGQSLTLIATANQGSEATYESGFVIDKFPISRPNLTFSTLTVSNMSPEDSSIYLCSVENWGQETQYFGPGTRLLVL.

The gene calls are TRBV18 and TRBJ2-7, with D possibly TRBD1 on 6 matching bases. The CDR3 consists of 14 residues. V lost 1 base and J 4 bases, leaving 11 bases between the germline ends. Germline CDR1 is KGHSH and CDR2 is LQKENI. The CDR3 reads CASSPLRTEYEQYF. CDR3 coding DNA: TGTGCCAGCTCACCACTCCGGACAGAGTACGAGCAGTACTTC.

The sample holds a few counts of this clone. This chain links TRBV5-1 with TRBJ2-3; 10 bases match TRBD2. This CDR3 has 16 amino acids. Trimming took 4 bases from V and 1 from J; bases not matched to a gene: 6. Germline V gene lookup returns CDR1 SGHRS and CDR2 YFSETQ. This CDR3 reads CASSLDGTSGTDTQYF. For the CDR3, the DNA is TGCGCCAGCAGCCTAGACGGGACTAGCGGCACAGATACGCAGTATTTT.

A word on this clone: The identical CDR3 is also encoded by other nucleotide sequences in the sample. The chain carries TRBV30 and TRBJ1-2, with 7 bases matching TRBD1. There are 13 residues in the CDR3. Germline CDR1 GTSNPN, CDR2 SVGIG (reference sequence). With 0 bases clipped from V and 4 bases from J, the junction kept 2 bases outside the gene matches. CDR3: CAWSVQGSYGYTF. For the CDR3, the DNA is TGTGCCTGGAGTGTACAGGGGTCCTATGGCTACACCTTC.

This clone appeared a few times. CDR3 amino acids: CASSSLGRGYGNTIYF. In DNA, the CDR3 is TGTGCCAGCAGCTCCCTGGGCAGGGGTTATGGAAACACCATATATTTT. The rearrangement uses TRBV7-2 and TRBJ1-3; weak D call: TRBD1 (6 bases). The germline V gene has CDR1 SGHTA and CDR2 FQGNSA. V dropped 4 bases and J dropped 3 bases, with 16 bases sitting between them. CDR3 length equals 16 residues. Full variable domain (remainder filled in from reference TRBV7-2 and TRBJ1-3): GAGVSQSPSNKVTEKGKDVELRCDPISGHTALYWYRQSLGQGLEFLIYFQGNSAPDKSGLPSDRFSAERTGGSVSTLTIQRTQQEDSAVYLCASSSLGRGYGNTIYFGEGSWLTVV.

This clone was observed a handful of times. This chain uses TRBV7-2 with TRBJ2-7; no firm D call. The CDR3 has 15 residues. V lost 6 bases to trimming and J lost 5 bases, with 20 bases between them. Germline CDR1 is SGHTA and CDR2 is FQGNSA. The DNA for the CDR3 is TGTGCCAGCAGTTCGGCCTTCCGGATCGGCAACGAGCAGTACTTC. Translated, it gives CASSSAFRIGNEQYF.

This clone turned up a few times. The V call is TRBV4-3, the J call TRBJ2-1; perhaps TRBD2 as D (5 bases). The V gene lost 3 bases and the J gene lost 1 base, with 7 bases spanning the gap. Germline V gene lookup returns CDR1 LGHNA and CDR2 YSLEER. This CDR3 is 14 amino acids long. For the CDR3, the DNA is TGCGCCAGCAGCCATGGAGGTTCCTACAATGAGCAGTTCTTC. Translating it yields CASSHGGSYNEQFF.

V is TRBV28 and J is TRBJ2-1, with TRBD2 matching over 7 bases. After removal of 5 bases from V and 0 bases from J, the junction contained 10 bases not matched to a gene. Germline-derived CDR1 and CDR2 are MDHEN and SYDVKM. The CDR3 has 17 residues. CDR3 DNA sequence: TGTGCCAGCAGTAGATACCCGGGACTAAGCTCCTACAATGAGCAGTTCTTC. Its translation: CASSRYPGLSSYNEQFF.

There are many counts of this clone. V usage is TRBV30 and J usage is TRBJ2-5; TRBD2 matches 10 bases. Germline trimming cut 1 base from V and 1 base from J; bases unmatched to any gene: 3. This CDR3 has 15 residues. Germline CDR1 and CDR2: GTSNPN and SVGIG (reference sequence). The CDR3 is CAWSGTSGPQETQYF. CDR3 DNA sequence: TGTGCCTGGAGTGGGACTAGCGGACCCCAAGAGACCCAGTACTTC.

The rearrangement joins TRBV11-3 to TRBJ2-1; D might be TRBD1 (5 bases). The V gene's germline CDR1 is SGHNT and CDR2 YENEEA. V was shortened by 2 bases and J by 1 base, with 9 bases between the two germline ends. The CDR3 loop spans 15 amino acids. The CDR3 nucleotides read TGTGCCAGCAGCTTAAGGCAGGGTTCCTACAATGAGCAGTTCTTC. Its translation: CASSLRQGSYNEQFF.

The chain recombines TRBV30 with TRBJ2-5; the D gene is possibly TRBD2 (6 bases). The CDR3 is made up of 12 amino acids. V lost 5 bases and J 13 bases, leaving 20 bases between the germline ends. CDR1 and CDR2 from the germline V gene are GTSNPN and SVGIG (reference sequence). This CDR3 reads CAWGEYSGGLYF. The DNA of the CDR3 is TGTGCCTGGGGGGAGTATAGCGGAGGCTTGTACTTC.

Only a few counts were recorded for this clone. The chain has TRBV5-1 and TRBJ2-3; 11 positions match TRBD2. Germline CDR1 reads SGHRS; CDR2 reads YFSETQ. J was trimmed by 0 bases and V by 0 bases; bases with no gene match: 6. This CDR3 region has 18 residues. The CDR3 DNA sequence: TGCGCCAGCAGCTTGGTGGCTAGCGGGGGGTTCAGCACAGATACGCAGTATTTT. Translating gives CASSLVASGGFSTDTQYF.

Many counts were recorded for this clone. The V call is TRBV29-1, the J call TRBJ2-5, with TRBD2 identical over 9 bases. Germline values: CDR1 SQVTM, CDR2 ANQGSEA. This CDR3 has 14 residues. V lost 5 bases and J lost 3; bases outside the gene matches: 7. DNA of the CDR3: TGCAGCGTTACTAGCGGGCACGGGAAAGAGACCCAGTACTTC. Its protein product is CSVTSGHGKETQYF.

This clone has a handful of counts. The chain combines TRBV5-1 with TRBJ2-7, with 11 bases aligning to TRBD2. The CDR3 is 18 residues long. Trimming cost V 3 bases and J 5 bases; bases outside gene matches: 16. Per the germline V gene, CDR1 is SGHRS and CDR2 is YFSETQ. CDR3 sequence reads: CASSSAAPTSGRFNEQYV. CDR3 coding DNA: TGCGCCAGCAGCTCCGCCGCGCCAACTAGCGGGAGATTCAACGAGCAGTACGTC.

The chain uses TRBV29-1 and TRBJ2-3; TRBD2 is a possible D gene (5 bases). CDR3 length equals 13 residues. CDR1 is SQVTM and CDR2 is ANQGSEA in the germline V gene. V lost 1 base to trimming and J lost 4 bases, with 9 bases between them. The CDR3 loop reads CSVEGQEADTQYF. CDR3 DNA: TGCAGCGTTGAAGGGCAGGAGGCAGATACGCAGTATTTT.

This clone was seen a handful of times. This chain uses TRBV7-8 with TRBJ1-5; D is ambiguous. Germline CDR1 and CDR2: SGHVS and FQNEAQ. The CDR3 consists of 14 residues. Trimming removed 3 bases from V and 5 bases from J, with 11 bases in between. CDR3 DNA sequence: TGTGCCAGCAGCTTCTCGGGAAACCATCAGCCCCAGCATTTT. Protein product: CASSFSGNHQPQHF.

The chain combines TRBV6-1 with TRBJ2-7, with 9 bases lining up with TRBD2. CDR1 is MNHNS and CDR2 is SASEGT in the germline V gene. This CDR3 has 14 residues. The J segment lost 4 bases and the V segment lost 5 bases, leaving 6 bases of the junction unmatched. The DNA for the CDR3 is TGTGCCAGCAGTCAGGGACTAGCAGGGTACGAGCAGTACGTC. Protein: CASSQGLAGYEQYV.

This clone was recorded a few times. This chain joins TRBV2 and TRBJ2-2, with no clear D. Trimming removed 6 bases from V and 4 bases from J, with 6 bases in between. The CDR3 spans 12 residues. Per the germline V gene, CDR1 is SNHLY and CDR2 is FYNNEI. The CDR3 sequence is CASRTATGELFF. The CDR3 nucleotides are TGTGCCAGCAGGACGGCCACCGGGGAGCTGTTTTTT.

In regard to this clone: Since a much larger clone is just one base distant, this may be a read error. J is TRBJ2-7 and V is TRBV5-1, with D hard to call. Trimming removed 0 bases at V and 5 bases at J, with 3 bases between. Germline CDR1 and CDR2: SGHRS and YFSETQ. The CDR3 is 11 residues long. CDR3 nucleotide sequence: TGCGCCAGCAGCTTGGGGCACGAGCAGTACTTC. Its protein is CASSLGHEQYF.

This clone has more than one count but fewer than ten. The V gene is TRBV2, the J gene TRBJ2-3; D gene uncertain. The V gene lost 6 bases and the J gene lost 6 bases, with 10 bases spanning the gap. The CDR3 runs 12 residues. The germline V gene has CDR1 SNHLY and CDR2 FYNNEI. As DNA, the CDR3 is TGTGCCAGCAGCTTCGTTCAGGATACGCAGTATTTT. Protein product: CASSFVQDTQYF.

This clone was recorded a few times. This rearrangement joins TRBV29-1 to TRBJ1-1, with D possibly being TRBD1 (5 bases). Trimming removed 7 bases at V and 1 base at J, with 13 bases between. Germline loops: CDR1 SQVTM, CDR2 ANQGSEA. This CDR3 region has 13 residues. CDR3 region: CSGGDGWNTEAFF. CDR3 coding DNA: TGCAGCGGTGGGGACGGATGGAACACTGAAGCTTTCTTT.

This clone was detected only a few times. The chain joins TRBV5-1 to TRBJ2-1; 9 bases are a match to TRBD1. Trimming cost V 0 bases and J 7 bases; bases outside gene matches: 8. CDR1 and CDR2 from the germline V gene are SGHRS and YFSETQ. The CDR3 sequence is 16 residues long. CDR3 in DNA: TGCGCCAGCAGCTTGGCCCTCGGACAGGGGAAGAATGAGCAGTTCTTC. Its translation is CASSLALGQGKNEQFF.

The J gene is TRBJ2-3, the V gene TRBV9; TRBD2 matches at 9 bases. The CDR3 consists of 17 residues. Germline values: CDR1 SGDLS, CDR2 YYNGEE. Losses at the gene ends were 0 bases for V and 1 base for J; bases not matched to a gene: 6. The CDR3 DNA follows: TGTGCCAGCAGCGTAGACCCAGCGGGAGGAGGCACAGATACGCAGTATTTT. Amino acids: CASSVDPAGGGTDTQYF.

This clone came up a few times. The chain employs TRBV1 and TRBJ2-7; TRBD2, the table's D call, was not compared with the DNA. TRBV1 has pseudogene status. The CDR3 is made up of 17 amino acids. The CDR3 DNA reads as TGCACCAGCAGCCCCACCATTTTGGACTCAGCACGATACGAGCAGTACGTC. This sequence encodes CTSSPTILDSARYEQYV.

This chain uses TRBV6-1 with TRBJ2-1, with 8 nucleotides matching TRBD1. Germline lookup yields CDR1 MNHNS and CDR2 SASEGT. V was clipped by 8 bases and J by 6 bases; unmatched bases: 6. The CDR3 totals 13 residues. The chain's CDR3 is CASRTGLVNEQFF. In nucleotides, the CDR3 is TGTGCCAGCCGGACAGGGCTTGTCAATGAGCAGTTCTTC.